This T cell receptor (beta chain) was identified in a study of T-cell reconstitution after alpha-beta-depleted transplantation in children. Study-level points and caveats: At day 60, the high TCRbeta diversity found in some patients originated from recipient T cells and thymic progenitors that had survived. The main origin of T-cell counts and diversity one year after transplant was newly produced T cells. The study reportedly traced alpha-beta T cells about two months after transplant to several hundred expanded graft clones.

Preparation of the TCRbeta library was carried out with unique molecular identifiers. A single record per CDR3 protein comes from TCRdb applying MiXCR to the PCR reads. The sample includes around 240,000 distinct CDR3 sequences, approximately 8% of them seen just once. This clonotype was found many times. Its antigen remains unidentified. CDR3 length: 18 residues. Germline trimming cut 5 bases from V and 3 bases from J; bases unmatched to any gene: 15. CDR1 LNHDA and CDR2 SQIVND come from the germline V gene (reference sequence). The origin of this receptor is a male patient younger than 18 who had a stem cell transplant for acute lymphoblastic leukemia, so the T cells may come from the graft donor. Specimen: PBMCs, mostly from graft donor cells, collected 180 days after TCRalphabeta/CD19-depleted stem cell transplant. The chain joins TRBV19 to TRBJ2-7, with TRBD1 matching 11 bases. Here the CDR3 reads CASSPRDRGSIFHYEQYF. The CDR3 DNA reads TGTGCCAGTAGTCCTCGGGACAGGGGGTCCATTTTTCACTACGAGCAGTACTTC. The full variable domain, rest sourced from reference TRBV19 and TRBJ2-7, is DGGITQSPKYLFRKEGQNVTLSCEQNLNHDAMYWYRQDPGQGLRLIYYSQIVNDFQKGDIAEGYSVSREKKESFPLTVTSAQKNPTAFYLCASSPRDRGSIFHYEQYFGPGTRLTVT.